This T cell receptor (beta chain) was observed in a study of T cell responses to AZD1222 COVID-19 vaccine. Clones were sequenced by immunoSEQ multiplex PCR, and TCRdb holds only the in-frame ones, with some missing. The sample carries about 130,000 clones, roughly nine tenths recorded once. The sequencing used peripheral blood, collected 28 days after the second AZD1222 dose. This TCR came from an adult who received the AZD1222 COVID-19 vaccine.

CDR3 in amino acids: CASRPGQGVGNEQFF. The CDR3 DNA reads TGTGCCAGCAGGCCGGGACAGGGTGTTGGGAATGAGCAGTTCTTC. The genes are TRBV11-2 and TRBJ2-1; 9 positions agree with TRBD1. The junction had 10 bases not matched to a gene; V was cut back by 6 bases and J by 7 bases. Germline lookup yields CDR1 SGHAT and CDR2 FQNNGV. The CDR3 runs to 15 residues.